The 30 T cell receptor beta chains reported below all come from one sample, sequenced in a study of early T cells in non-severe SARS-CoV-2 infection. Each CDR3 protein gets one entry after TCRdb re-called the 5' RACE reads with MiXCR. This sample has about 61,000 distinct CDR3 sequences, with about 11% found just once. The specimen was whole blood, collected at baseline. The receptors here all came from an adult who was a healthcare worker with PCR-confirmed SARS-CoV-2 infection or an uninfected control (not recorded which). The donor label of this sample is uncertain.

This chain joins TRBV7-2 and TRBJ2-3; D unclear. Trimming took off 4 bases at V and 7 bases at J, with 12 bases between the two ends. The CDR3 length is 13 residues. Germline CDR1 is SGHTA and CDR2 is FQGNSA. The CDR3 sequence: CASSSARAHTQYF. In DNA form, the CDR3 reads TGTGCCAGCAGCTCGGCCCGGGCACATACGCAGTATTTT.

There are a few counts of this clonotype. The rearrangement uses TRBV5-6 and TRBJ2-1; TRBD2 agrees at 15 bases. Unmatched junction bases numbered 6, after V lost 4 bases and J lost 10 bases. The CDR3 runs to 15 residues. CDR1 is SGHDT and CDR2 is YYEEEE in the germline V gene. The CDR3 loop is CASSTGLAGGPEQFF. DNA for the CDR3: TGTGCCAGCAGCACAGGACTAGCGGGGGGGCCGGAGCAGTTCTTC.

This clonotype was observed a few times. The V call is TRBV27, the J call TRBJ1-4; D remains unclear. Trimming shortened V by 5 bases and J by 8 bases, and 21 bases separated the two germline ends. The CDR3 contains 16 residues. CDR1 is MNHEY and CDR2 is SMNVEV in the germline V gene (reference sequence). The CDR3 coding sequence is TGTGCCAGCAGTCCGTACCCAAGGGAGCAGGAGGAAAAACTGTTTTTT. Protein product: CASSPYPREQEEKLFF.

The chain carries TRBV6-6 and TRBJ2-2; D ambiguous. The CDR3 has 16 amino acids. Germline CDR1 and CDR2: MNHNY and SVGAGI (reference sequence). With 2 bases removed from V and 0 bases from J, the gap between germline ends came to 10 bases. CDR3 bases: TGTGCCAGCAGTTACGGGCCAACCCCGAACACCGGGGAGCTGTTTTTT. Its translation: CASSYGPTPNTGELFF.

The chain is built from TRBV2 and TRBJ2-5, with D perhaps matching TRBD2 (7 bases). CDR1 and CDR2 from the germline V gene are SNHLY and FYNNEI. Trimming took 0 bases from V and 5 from J, leaving 13 bases between them. The CDR3 consists of 15 residues. This CDR3 reads CASSEAFEGGETQYF. Here the CDR3 DNA reads TGTGCCAGCAGTGAAGCGTTCGAGGGGGGGGAGACCCAGTACTTC.

The chain is built from TRBV5-1 and TRBJ2-5; no clear D gene. V shed 4 bases and J shed 1 base, with 5 bases lying between them. This CDR3 comprises 12 residues. Germline lookup yields CDR1 SGHRS and CDR2 YFSETQ. CDR3 sequence (DNA): TGCGCCAGCAGCACCTCCCAAGAGACCCAGTACTTC. Translating gives CASSTSQETQYF.

The chain combines TRBV20-1 with TRBJ2-5; 7 positions agree with TRBD1. V gave up 6 bases and J gave up 5 bases; unmatched junction bases: 21. Germline CDR1 is DFQATT and CDR2 is SNEGSKA (reference sequence). The CDR3 covers 17 residues. The DNA of the CDR3 is TGCAGTGCAACGGACAGGCCGTCCCTTCGACTTGGCGAGACCCAGTACTTC. Its translation: CSATDRPSLRLGETQYF.

Ten or more counts support this clonotype. The V call is TRBV7-2, the J call TRBJ2-1, with 7 nucleotides matching TRBD2. Per germline, CDR1 SGHTA and CDR2 FQGNSA. This CDR3 has 17 amino acids. V was clipped by 5 bases and J by 6 bases; unmatched bases: 16. The CDR3 here is CASSLFKRGRPLNEQFF. CDR3 sequence (DNA): TGTGCCAGCAGCCTATTTAAGCGGGGTCGACCCCTCAATGAGCAGTTCTTC.

The V and J genes are TRBV7-8 and TRBJ2-2, with 10 bases identical to TRBD1. The CDR3 is made up of 13 amino acids. The V and J ends lost 6 bases and 9 bases, in that order; junction bases with no gene match: 4. Germline-derived CDR1 and CDR2 are SGHVS and FQNEAQ. CDR3 loop: CASRWTGGRELFF. CDR3 bases: TGTGCCAGCAGATGGACAGGGGGAAGGGAGCTGTTTTTT.

The rearrangement uses TRBV29-1 and TRBJ2-1; 7 nucleotides agree with TRBD1. The CDR3 is 16 amino acids. The J segment lost 2 bases and the V segment lost 8 bases, leaving 15 bases of the junction unmatched. Germline V gene lookup returns CDR1 SQVTM and CDR2 ANQGSEA. This chain's CDR3 is CSSGGVAVGAYNEQFF. CDR3 DNA: TGCAGCTCAGGGGGAGTAGCTGTGGGGGCCTACAATGAGCAGTTCTTC.

At least ten counts were recorded for this clonotype. The chain recombines TRBV7-2 with TRBJ2-1; D might be TRBD2 (6 bases). CDR1 and CDR2 (germline): SGHTA, FQGNSA. With 2 bases removed from V and 7 bases from J, the gap between germline ends came to 15 bases. The CDR3 loop spans 15 amino acids. The CDR3 region is CASSLTGGAINEQFF. The CDR3, as DNA: TGTGCCAGCAGCTTAACTGGCGGGGCTATTAATGAGCAGTTCTTC.

This clonotype came up a few times. The genes are TRBV4-2 and TRBJ2-3; D possibly corresponds to TRBD2 (5 bases). The CDR3 covers 14 residues. Germline V gene lookup returns CDR1 LGHNA and CDR2 YNFKEQ. V gave up 1 base and J gave up 2 bases, with 7 bases separating them. CDR3 loop: CASSQAAVTDTQYF. The CDR3 region has the DNA TGTGCCAGCAGCCAAGCAGCGGTCACAGATACGCAGTATTTT.

This clonotype was counted only a few times. The chain is built from TRBV10-1 and TRBJ1-4; no clear D. The CDR3 loop spans 16 amino acids. Trimming left V 0 bases short and J 6 bases short, with 14 bases between. Germline-derived CDR1 and CDR2 are WNHNN and SYGVQD (reference sequence). The CDR3 is CASSESTAGEHEKLFF. CDR3 in DNA: TGCGCCAGCAGTGAGTCGACGGCAGGCGAGCATGAAAAACTGTTTTTT.

The chain is built from TRBV6-1 and TRBJ2-7; D could derive from TRBD1 or TRBD2 (6 bases each). CDR1 MNHNS and CDR2 SASEGT come from the germline V gene. V was cut by 3 bases and J by 6 bases, with 15 bases left in between. The CDR3 extends over 14 amino acids. The CDR3: CASSDNTEGGEQYV. In DNA, the CDR3 is TGTGCCAGCAGTGATAATACTGAGGGGGGCGAGCAGTACGTC.

This clonotype has only a few counts. The V gene is TRBV23-1, the J gene TRBJ2-7; 10 nucleotides line up with TRBD2. TRBV23-1 is marked as an open reading frame, function uncertain. This CDR3 is 15 amino acids long. J was trimmed by 3 bases and V by 11 bases; bases with no gene match: 13. The CDR3 protein is CAHTLAGDLVYEQYV. DNA for the CDR3: TGCGCCCATACGCTAGCGGGGGATCTAGTCTACGAGCAGTACGTC.

The chain joins TRBV11-2 to TRBJ2-1; D might be TRBD2 (5 bases). Trimming cost V 5 bases and J 8 bases, with 13 bases left between them. The CDR3 runs 13 residues. CDR1 is SGHAT and CDR2 is FQNNGV in the germline V gene. The CDR3 nucleotides are TGTGCCAGCAGCCTCAATAGCGTCCATGAGCAGTTCTTC. Residues: CASSLNSVHEQFF.

The chain carries TRBV29-1 and TRBJ1-4; 7 bases line up with TRBD1. There are 13 residues in the CDR3. V lost 4 bases and J lost 5; bases outside the gene matches: 4. Germline V gives CDR1 SQVTM, CDR2 ANQGSEA. DNA for the CDR3: TGCAGCGTTGGTTCGGGACAGAATGAAAAACTGTTTTTT. This translates into CSVGSGQNEKLFF.

This chain uses TRBV5-5 with TRBJ2-1; D not certain. From germline, CDR1 is SGHKS and CDR2 YYEKEE (reference sequence). The CDR3 has 15 amino acids. Trimming stripped 3 bases from V and 0 bases from J, with 10 bases between. CDR3: CASSSYLISYNEQFF. The CDR3 coding sequence is TGTGCCAGCAGCTCGTACCTAATCTCCTACAATGAGCAGTTCTTC.

The J gene is TRBJ1-1, the V gene TRBV7-9; TRBD1 agrees at 7 bases. V gave up 5 bases and J gave up 6 bases; unmatched junction bases: 12. The CDR3 consists of 15 residues. The germline V gene has CDR1 SEHNR and CDR2 FQNEAQ (reference sequence). The CDR3 nucleotides read TGTGCCAGCAGCCAGACCCGAAGGGGGCAAGCTGAAGCTTTCTTT. Translated, it gives CASSQTRRGQAEAFF. The whole variable domain, filled in from reference TRBV7-9 and TRBJ1-1, reads DTGVSQNPRHKITKRGQNVTFRCDPISEHNRLYWYRQTLGQGPEFLTYFQNEAQLEKSRLLSDRFSAERPKGSFSTLEIQRTEQGDSAMYLCASSQTRRGQAEAFFGQGTRLTVV.

This clonotype was counted at least ten times. The genes are TRBV28 and TRBJ1-2; 9 bases are a match to TRBD1. Germline CDR1 is MDHEN and CDR2 is SYDVKM. The CDR3 is 15 amino acids. Germline trimming cut 5 bases from V and 7 bases from J; bases unmatched to any gene: 11. The CDR3 DNA sequence: TGTGCCAGCAGTCCCAACCGGGACAGGGATCGTGGCTACACCTTC. This encodes CASSPNRDRDRGYTF.

Only a few counts were recorded for this clonotype. The rearrangement links TRBV6-6 to TRBJ1-5; 7 positions agree with TRBD1. CDR1 is MNHNY, CDR2 SVGAGI, per germline (reference sequence). The CDR3 has 11 residues. V dropped 4 bases and J dropped 12; count of bases not matched to a gene: 3. CDR3 sequence: CASSSQGGQHF. CDR3 bases: TGTGCCAGCAGTTCCCAGGGGGGCCAGCATTTT.

The rearrangement joins TRBV6-6 to TRBJ2-5; no definite D call. In germline, CDR1 is MNHNY, CDR2 SVGAGI (reference sequence). V dropped 6 bases and J dropped 0 bases, with 14 bases sitting between them. The CDR3 spans 15 residues. CDR3 bases: TGTGCCAGCAGCCATCCTTTACGAGACCAAGAGACCCAGTACTTC. Protein: CASSHPLRDQETQYF.

This clonotype was seen repeatedly, ten times or more. The chain couples TRBV11-2 to TRBJ1-6; 7 positions agree with TRBD1. Germline-derived CDR1 and CDR2 are SGHAT and FQNNGV. V shed 4 bases and J 9 bases; nucleotides not matched to a gene: 6. The CDR3 spans 14 residues. The CDR3 region is CASSSQGKGSPLHF. The CDR3 region has the DNA TGTGCCAGCAGCTCACAGGGGAAAGGTTCACCCCTCCACTTT.

Many counts were recorded for this clonotype. The rearrangement joins TRBV12-3 or TRBV12-4 to TRBJ1-2; D ambiguous. V was cut by 2 bases and J by 6 bases, with 7 bases left in between. This CDR3 spans 12 amino acids. CDR3 nucleotides: TGTGCCAGCAGTTTATCCGTTGATGGCTACACCTTC. As protein: CASSLSVDGYTF.

The CDR3: CASSLGQYNQPQHF. The CDR3 bases are TGTGCCAGCAGCCTCGGACAGTACAATCAGCCCCAGCATTTT. The chain employs TRBV12-3 or TRBV12-4 and TRBJ1-5, with a possible D match to TRBD1 (6 bases). CDR3 length: 14 residues. V dropped 6 bases and J dropped 3 bases, with 12 bases sitting between them.

This clonotype was counted only a few times. CDR3 sequence reads: CASSLVSGTEAFF. The CDR3, as DNA: TGTGCCAGCAGCTTAGTGTCAGGCACTGAAGCTTTCTTT. The chain couples TRBV11-3 to TRBJ1-1; no reliable D call. This CDR3 has 13 residues. CDR1 is SGHNT, CDR2 YENEEA, per germline. Trimming removed 1 base at V and 4 bases at J, with 7 bases between. Based on the CDR3 plus reference TRBV11-3 and TRBJ1-1, the full variable domain is EAGVVQSPRYKIIEKKQPVAFWCNPISGHNTLYWYLQNLGQGPELLIRYENEEAVDDSQLPKDRFSAERLKGVDSTLKIQPAELGDSAVYLCASSLVSGTEAFFGQGTRLTVV.

The V and J genes are TRBV5-1 and TRBJ2-1, with D hard to call. The CDR3 sequence is 15 residues long. Between the trimmed V and J ends, which lost 4 bases and 8 bases, there was a span of 19 bases. CDR1 is SGHRS, CDR2 YFSETQ, per germline. Written as DNA, the CDR3 is TGCGCCAGCAGCCAATGGACGGGTCAAGGCCATGAGCAGTTCTTC. Translating it yields CASSQWTGQGHEQFF.

This clonotype was seen more than once but under ten times. The rearrangement links TRBV6-6 to TRBJ2-5; 11 nucleotides match TRBD2. Per the germline V gene, CDR1 is MNHNY and CDR2 is SVGAGI (reference sequence). There are 16 residues in the CDR3. V lost 6 bases to trimming and J lost 1 base; unmatched junction nucleotides: 7. CDR3 sequence (DNA): TGTGCCAGCAGAGTAGCGGGGGGGCGGCCCCAAGAGACCCAGTACTTC. This gives the protein CASRVAGGRPQETQYF.

The rearrangement links TRBV5-6 to TRBJ2-7; D possibly corresponds to TRBD1 (6 bases). Deletions cut 4 bases from V and 6 bases from J, with 11 bases between. CDR1 and CDR2 (germline): SGHDT, YYEEEE. CDR3 size: 12 residues. The CDR3 reads CASSQGPAEQYV. CDR3 bases: TGTGCCAGCAGCCAGGGGCCCGCCGAGCAGTACGTC.

This clonotype was seen at least ten times. V and J are TRBV10-3 and TRBJ1-2, with D possibly TRBD1 on 6 matching bases. From germline, CDR1 is ENHRY and CDR2 SYGVKD. The V end lost 2 bases, the J end lost 5 bases, and 24 bases lay between the germline ends. The CDR3 contains 18 residues. The CDR3 loop reads CAISEEKGGSGPSYGYTF. The DNA of the CDR3 is TGTGCCATCAGTGAGGAAAAGGGGGGATCGGGCCCATCTTATGGCTACACCTTC.